This T cell receptor (beta chain) comes out of a study of control samples from healthy donors and cancer patients. The protocol was immunoSEQ multiplex PCR, while the TCRdb copy is restricted to in-frame clones and leaves out a portion. The sample includes 20,000 to 30,000 clones, approximately 91% of them seen just once. The CDR3 is 13 amino acids. The V and J ends lost 7 bases and 4 bases, in that order; junction bases with no gene match: 4. The receptor comes from a man aged 50 or older with lung cancer. Material: PBMCs. V usage is TRBV12-3 or TRBV12-4 and J usage is TRBJ2-4; TRBD1 matches 7 bases. In DNA form, the CDR3 reads TGTGCCAGCACCCGGGACAGAAAAAACATTCAGTACTTC. This encodes CASTRDRKNIQYF.